These 32 T cell receptor beta chains were all obtained from the same sample, sequenced in a study of vaccination and CD4 T cells after COVID-19. No antigen is known for these receptors. Once obtained from cultured CD4+ T cells, the DNA was sequenced using the Oncomine TCR Beta short-read assay. TCRdb re-called the PCR reads with MiXCR, one entry per CDR3 protein. Seen here are some 14,000 distinct CDR3 sequences, about 43% observed once, and the top ten hold about 8.6%. The treatment here: roughly 10-day PBMC culture with coronavirus spike peptide pools or control peptides (ViraFEST assay). What was sequenced was CD4+ T cells from blood, cultured in vitro. The receptors here all came from a human donor who had recovered from COVID-19.

Only a few counts were recorded for this clonotype. V and J are TRBV15 and TRBJ1-3; D unclear. Germline V gene lookup returns CDR1 LNHNV and CDR2 YYDKDF (reference sequence). With 0 bases removed from V and 3 bases from J, the gap between germline ends came to 12 bases. CDR3 size: 16 residues. The CDR3 DNA is TGTGCCACCAGCAGAGATTCCGTTTGGGGTGGAAACACCATATATTTT. It specifies CATSRDSVWGGNTIYF.

This clonotype is a singleton in its sample. The V and J genes are TRBV24-1 and TRBJ1-2, with 8 nucleotides matching TRBD1. In germline, CDR1 is KGHDR, CDR2 SFDVKD. The ends lost 3 bases at V and 4 bases at J; junction bases unmatched: 9. This CDR3 contains 16 residues. The CDR3 protein is CATSDPNGQGGYGYTF. In DNA form, the CDR3 reads TGTGCCACCAGTGATCCGAACGGACAGGGTGGCTATGGCTACACCTTC.

This chain links TRBV30 with TRBJ2-3; no clear D. The CDR3 spans 14 residues. Trimming pared 0 bases from V and 3 bases from J, leaving 10 bases between. Per germline, CDR1 GTSNPN and CDR2 SVGIG (reference sequence). Written as DNA, the CDR3 is TGTGCCTGGAGTGTATCGCGTGTAACAGATACGCAGTATTTT. This sequence encodes CAWSVSRVTDTQYF.

The J gene is TRBJ1-1, the V gene TRBV6-1; 7 bases line up with TRBD1. The ends lost 10 bases at V and 5 bases at J; junction bases unmatched: 10. This CDR3 region has 13 residues. CDR1 MNHNS and CDR2 SASEGT come from the germline V gene. The CDR3 sequence is CATQPQGWTEAFF. CDR3 nucleotide sequence: TGTGCCACTCAACCACAGGGGTGGACTGAAGCTTTCTTT.

This clonotype was counted between two and nine times. The genes are TRBV20-1 and TRBJ1-1, with no clear D. CDR1 is DFQATT, CDR2 SNEGSKA, per germline (reference sequence). Trimming stripped 3 bases from V and 4 bases from J, with 9 bases between. This CDR3 is 12 amino acids long. CDR3 in DNA: TGCAGTGCTAGTTCACCGGGCACTGAAGCTTTCTTT. Translation gives CSASSPGTEAFF.

The chain carries TRBV12-3 or TRBV12-4 and TRBJ1-1; D uncertain. There are 15 residues in the CDR3. V lost 2 bases to trimming and J lost 1 base, with 11 bases between them. The CDR3 loop is CASSLYRAANTEAFF. DNA for the CDR3: TGTGCCAGCAGTTTATATCGGGCAGCGAACACTGAAGCTTTCTTT.

The V and J genes are TRBV12-3 or TRBV12-4 and TRBJ1-5; possible D gene TRBD1, 5 bases. The CDR3 has 15 amino acids. Trimming pared 6 bases from V and 2 bases from J, leaving 14 bases between. This CDR3 reads CASRGIPRGNQPQHF. DNA of the CDR3: TGTGCCAGCAGAGGTATCCCCAGGGGCAATCAGCCCCAGCATTTT.

The V gene is TRBV4-3, the J gene TRBJ1-2, with 7 bases fitting TRBD1. Germline lookup yields CDR1 LGHNA and CDR2 YSLEER. There are 14 residues in the CDR3. Trimming cost V 4 bases and J 8 bases; bases outside gene matches: 10. The CDR3 nucleotides read TGCGCCAGCAGCCTTGGACAGGCCTATGGGGGCTACACCTTC. Its protein product is CASSLGQAYGGYTF.

V usage is TRBV7-9 and J usage is TRBJ2-2, with 8 nucleotides matching TRBD2. Germline V gene sequence: CDR1 SEHNR, CDR2 FQNEAQ (reference sequence). V lost 5 bases and J lost 4; bases outside the gene matches: 12. The CDR3 is 17 amino acids. DNA for the CDR3: TGTGCCAGCAGCCCCGTCGGGACGGGAGGGACCACCGGGGAGCTGTTTTTT. Its protein product is CASSPVGTGGTTGELFF.

The V gene is TRBV15, the J gene TRBJ1-6; unclear D gene. V lost 1 base and J 0 bases, leaving 7 bases between the germline ends. This CDR3 region has 16 residues. Germline V CDR1 and CDR2: LNHNV, YYDKDF (reference sequence). CDR3 sequence: CATSRAPSSYNSPLHF. The CDR3 coding sequence is TGTGCCACCAGCAGAGCTCCGAGCTCCTATAATTCACCCCTCCACTTT. Combining the CDR3 with reference TRBV15 and TRBJ1-6 gives the whole variable domain DAMVIQNPRYQVTQFGKPVTLSCSQTLNHNVMYWYQQKSSQAPKLLFHYYDKDFNNEADTPDNFQSRRPNTSFCFLDIRSPGLGDTAMYLCATSRAPSSYNSPLHFGNGTRLTVT.

The chain employs TRBV20-1 and TRBJ1-3, with TRBD1 identical over 7 bases. Germline CDR1 and CDR2: DFQATT and SNEGSKA (reference sequence). V lost 3 bases and J lost 3; bases outside the gene matches: 8. The CDR3 sequence is 15 residues long. CDR3: CSASGGQVLGNTIYF. CDR3 sequence (DNA): TGCAGTGCTAGTGGAGGACAGGTTCTTGGAAACACCATATATTTT.

The chain employs TRBV7-2 and TRBJ1-2; D gene ambiguous. The V end lost 3 bases, the J end lost 5 bases, and 10 bases lay between the germline ends. This CDR3 is built from 13 residues. Germline lookup yields CDR1 SGHTA and CDR2 FQGNSA. The CDR3 loop reads CASSFDGLYGYTF. For the CDR3, the DNA is TGTGCCAGCAGCTTTGACGGACTATATGGCTACACCTTC.

V usage is TRBV18 and J usage is TRBJ2-3; D is unresolved. In germline, CDR1 is KGHSH, CDR2 LQKENI. The CDR3 spans 13 residues. V was cut by 5 bases and J by 6 bases, with 12 bases left in between. In nucleotides, the CDR3 is TGTGCCAGCTCAGTCTCACTTGGGGATACGCAGTATTTT. Translation gives CASSVSLGDTQYF.

The J gene is TRBJ1-1, the V gene TRBV10-3; 8 bases map to TRBD1. Germline CDR1 ENHRY, CDR2 SYGVKD. V was clipped by 7 bases and J by 1 base; unmatched bases: 11. CDR3 length: 16 residues. The CDR3 here is CAITDRTGLGNTEAFF. The CDR3 DNA is TGTGCCATCACCGATAGGACAGGGTTGGGGAACACTGAAGCTTTCTTT.

The chain couples TRBV20-1 to TRBJ2-6, with D possibly matching TRBD1 (5 bases). The germline CDR1 and CDR2 sequences are DFQATT and SNEGSKA (reference sequence). The V end lost 0 bases, the J end lost 0 bases, and 9 bases lay between the germline ends. The CDR3 has 16 amino acids. The CDR3 sequence: CSARDGAGSGANVLTF. CDR3 DNA sequence: TGCAGTGCTAGAGATGGGGCCGGCTCTGGGGCCAACGTCCTGACTTTC.

The CDR3 spells CASSQTQGNQPQHF. The CDR3 DNA is TGCGCCAGCAGCCAAACACAGGGAAATCAGCCCCAGCATTTT. V and J are TRBV4-1 and TRBJ1-5, with TRBD1 as a possible D gene (6 bases). Germline CDR1 reads MGHRA; CDR2 reads YSYEKL. Between the trimmed V and J ends, which lost 2 bases and 4 bases, there was a span of 9 bases. This CDR3 spans 14 amino acids.

The chain joins TRBV18 to TRBJ1-5, with no clear D. The CDR3 extends over 16 amino acids. V dropped 5 bases and J dropped 2 bases, with 16 bases sitting between them. The germline V gene has CDR1 KGHSH and CDR2 LQKENI. The CDR3 spells CASSSRTPRGNQPQHF. In nucleotides, the CDR3 is TGTGCCAGCTCATCGCGGACGCCACGCGGCAATCAGCCCCAGCATTTT.

In this sample, this clonotype turned up a few times. The chain employs TRBV10-3 and TRBJ1-2, with 8 positions matching TRBD1. With V trimmed by 5 bases and J by 8 bases, 10 bases remained unmatched. Germline V gene lookup returns CDR1 ENHRY and CDR2 SYGVKD. This CDR3 has 14 amino acids. The CDR3 region has the DNA TGTGCCATCAGTTTGGGGCAGGGGGCGTTCGGCTACACCTTC. It yields the protein CAISLGQGAFGYTF.

The chain uses TRBV10-3 and TRBJ1-1; D is perhaps TRBD1 (6 bases). Germline V gene lookup returns CDR1 ENHRY and CDR2 SYGVKD. There are 16 residues in the CDR3. V was clipped by 0 bases and J by 1 base, with 12 bases between them. CDR3: CAISESTRTANTEAFF. The CDR3 DNA reads TGTGCCATCAGTGAGTCCACACGGACAGCGAACACTGAAGCTTTCTTT.

The chain has TRBV28 and TRBJ1-1; 8 positions agree with TRBD1. Germline V CDR1 and CDR2: MDHEN, SYDVKM. V trimming: 6 bases; J trimming: 1 base; junction bases outside the gene matches: 4. CDR3 length: 14 residues. The CDR3, as DNA: TGTGCCAGCAGATTAGGACAGGGGAACACTGAAGCTTTCTTT. The encoded protein is CASRLGQGNTEAFF.

The sample holds one count of this clonotype. This chain uses TRBV19 with TRBJ2-5; D uncertain. CDR3 size: 14 residues. V was clipped by 5 bases and J by 0 bases, with 10 bases between them. Germline lookup yields CDR1 LNHDA and CDR2 SQIVND (reference sequence). DNA for the CDR3: TGTGCCAGTAGTCTCTCAGACAACCAAGAGACCCAGTACTTC. Protein product: CASSLSDNQETQYF.

Only a few counts were recorded for this clonotype. In DNA form, the CDR3 reads TGTGCCAGCACCAGTGAGAGATGGACTCGACAGAACTCCTACGAGCAGTACTTC. This encodes CASTSERWTRQNSYEQYF. This chain uses TRBV6-1 with TRBJ2-7, with D perhaps matching TRBD1 or TRBD2 (5 bases each). This CDR3 is 18 amino acids long. The germline V gene encodes CDR1 MNHNS and CDR2 SASEGT. V was cut by 7 bases and J by 0 bases, with 25 bases left in between.

This chain joins TRBV6-5 and TRBJ1-5; TRBD1 is a possible D gene (5 bases). The V gene lost 2 bases and the J gene lost 2 bases, with 22 bases spanning the gap. The CDR3 is 19 amino acids. CDR1 MNHEY and CDR2 SVGAGI come from the germline V gene. The CDR3 region has the DNA TGTGCCAGCAGTTACGCGGTCAGGTGGGGGGGACGGGGCAATCAGCCCCAGCATTTT. It yields the protein CASSYAVRWGGRGNQPQHF.

This clonotype was seen only a few times. V usage is TRBV14 and J usage is TRBJ2-1, with 9 bases identical to TRBD2. The CDR3 covers 13 residues. CDR1 and CDR2 (germline): SGHDN, FVKESK. Trimming at V came to 4 bases and at J to 14 bases, leaving 9 bases not matched to a gene. CDR3 residues: CASSPNLAGKEFF. DNA of the CDR3: TGTGCCAGCAGCCCAAACCTAGCGGGGAAAGAGTTCTTC. Combining the CDR3 with reference TRBV14 and TRBJ2-1 gives the whole variable domain EAGVTQFPSHSVIEKGQTVTLRCDPISGHDNLYWYRRVMGKEIKFLLHFVKESKQDESGMPNNRFLAERTGGTYSTLKVQPAELEDSGVYFCASSPNLAGKEFFGPGTRLTVL.

This clonotype turned up a few times. This chain joins TRBV27 and TRBJ2-3; D call uncertain. V was pared by 3 bases and J by 0 bases, with 7 bases between. The CDR3 consists of 14 residues. Germline V gene lookup returns CDR1 MNHEY and CDR2 SMNVEV (reference sequence). The CDR3 region is CASSLRLSTDTQYF. In nucleotides, the CDR3 is TGTGCCAGCAGTTTGCGACTCAGCACAGATACGCAGTATTTT.

This clonotype was seen a few times. The chain recombines TRBV7-9 with TRBJ2-6, with D perhaps TRBD1 or TRBD2 (6 bases each). This CDR3 has 18 residues. The germline CDR1 and CDR2 sequences are SEHNR and FQNEAQ (reference sequence). V lost 5 bases to trimming and J lost 2 bases, with 19 bases between them. CDR3 bases: TGTGCCAGCAGCCTAAGCGGGCAGGGGTCGCCTGGGGCCAACGTCCTGACTTTC. The encoded protein is CASSLSGQGSPGANVLTF.

This clonotype turned up a few times. The rearrangement joins TRBV6-1 to TRBJ2-3; TRBD1 is a possible D gene (5 bases). The germline V gene encodes CDR1 MNHNS and CDR2 SASEGT. The CDR3 consists of 14 residues. The V end was cut by 3 bases, the J end by 1 base, with 8 bases between. The CDR3 protein is CASSDRARTDTQYF. CDR3 coding DNA: TGTGCCAGCAGTGACAGGGCCCGCACAGATACGCAGTATTTT.

This chain links TRBV6-2 or TRBV6-3 with TRBJ1-1; weak D call: TRBD1 (6 bases). Looked up from germline, CDR1 is MNHEY and CDR2 is SVGEGT. The V end was cut by 1 base, the J end by 0 bases, with 18 bases between. The CDR3 is made up of 18 amino acids. DNA of the CDR3: TGTGCCAGCAGTTACTTGTGGGAAAAGGACAGCCTGAACACTGAAGCTTTCTTT. Protein: CASSYLWEKDSLNTEAFF.

V is TRBV20-1 and J is TRBJ2-3, with TRBD2 matching over 8 bases. V was pared by 6 bases and J by 5 bases, with 13 bases of the junction left unmatched. The CDR3 length is 15 residues. Looked up from germline, CDR1 is DFQATT and CDR2 is SNEGSKA (reference sequence). In DNA form, the CDR3 reads TGCAGTGCCACGTCGGCGGGGGGTAGGGGAGATACGCAGTATTTT. As protein: CSATSAGGRGDTQYF.

This clonotype has a handful of counts. CDR3: CASSEQGGTEAFF. DNA of the CDR3: TGTGCCAGCAGTGAGCAGGGTGGCACTGAAGCTTTCTTT. J is TRBJ1-1 and V is TRBV2; possible D gene TRBD1, 5 bases. The CDR3 loop spans 13 amino acids. The V end was cut by 3 bases, the J end by 4 bases, with 9 bases between. Germline CDR1 SNHLY, CDR2 FYNNEI.

The chain is built from TRBV6-2 or TRBV6-3 and TRBJ1-2; no definite D call. The CDR3 runs to 15 residues. Trimming left V 0 bases short and J 2 bases short, with 10 bases between. CDR1 and CDR2 from the germline V gene are MNHEY and SVGEGT. The CDR3 is CASSYSGRKNYGYTF. The CDR3 coding sequence is TGTGCCAGCAGTTACTCGGGTCGTAAGAACTATGGCTACACCTTC.

This chain joins TRBV24-1 and TRBJ2-7, with D perhaps assigned TRBD1 or TRBD2 (5 bases each). Trimming pared 1 base from V and 0 bases from J, leaving 12 bases between. The CDR3 is 16 amino acids. The germline CDR1 and CDR2 sequences are KGHDR and SFDVKD. CDR3 loop: CATSDFRDAASYEQYF. Here the CDR3 DNA reads TGTGCCACCAGTGATTTTCGGGACGCAGCCTCCTACGAGCAGTACTTC.